This T cell receptor beta chain was captured in a study of beta chain features in type 1 diabetes. Study observations and caveats: Significant though moderate, a shortening of TCRB CDR3s appeared in all four CD4+ subsets of Type 1 diabetes patients. In the patient group, naive, central memory and Treg TCRB repertoires seemed more alike than in the healthy donor group.

The entirety of the isolated RNA underwent reverse transcription, so expressed TCRB transcripts were sequenced. Profiled with immunoSEQ multiplex PCR; TCRdb holds only in-frame clones, not every one. The repertoire holds 400,000 or so clones, roughly 9.8% seen once, with roughly 0.6% in the top ten. In this sample, this clone turned up a few times. Its antigen remains unknown. V dropped 0 bases and J dropped 5; count of bases not matched to a gene: 3. CDR1 SGHNT and CDR2 YYREEE come from the germline V gene (reference sequence). CDR3 length: 15 residues. The chain recombines TRBV5-4 with TRBJ2-7, with 12 bases matching TRBD1. The sequence derives from a man aged 25 to 45 with type 1 diabetes. Source material: central memory CD4+ T cells from blood. CDR3 nucleotide sequence: TGTGCCAGCAGCTTGGCTGGGACAGGGGGCCACGAGCAGTACTTC. Protein: CASSLAGTGGHEQYF.